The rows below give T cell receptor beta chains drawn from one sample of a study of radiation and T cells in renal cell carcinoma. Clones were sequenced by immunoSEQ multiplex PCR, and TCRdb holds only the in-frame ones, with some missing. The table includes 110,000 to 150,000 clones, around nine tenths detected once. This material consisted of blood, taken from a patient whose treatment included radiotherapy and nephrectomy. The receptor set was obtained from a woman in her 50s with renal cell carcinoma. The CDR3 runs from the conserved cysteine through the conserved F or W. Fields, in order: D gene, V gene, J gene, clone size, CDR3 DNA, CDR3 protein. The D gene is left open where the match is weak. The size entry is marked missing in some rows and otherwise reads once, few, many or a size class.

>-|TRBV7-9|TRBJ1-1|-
TGTGCCAGCAGCTTATCCGGGGGCCGGGGCACTGAAGCTTTCTTT
CASSLSGGRGTEAFF
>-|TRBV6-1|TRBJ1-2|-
TGTGCCAGCAGTGGATCTGCTCCCTATGGCTACACCTTC
CASSGSAPYGYTF
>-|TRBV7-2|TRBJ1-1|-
TGTGCCAGCAGCCTGTCGGGAGACCGCACGGCTTTCTTT
CASSLSGDRTAFF
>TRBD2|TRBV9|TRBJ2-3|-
TGTGCCAGCGGACCGGTAGTAGCGGGGGGTTCAGATACGCAGTATTTT
CASGPVVAGGSDTQYF
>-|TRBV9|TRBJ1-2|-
TGTGCCAGCAGCGTAGTTGGCTCAGGGTCTGGCTACACCTTC
CASSVVGSGSGYTF
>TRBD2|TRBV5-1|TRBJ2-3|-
TGCGCCAGCAGCTTGGCCGGGACTAGCGGGGGCGCAGATACGCAGTATTTT
CASSLAGTSGGADTQYF
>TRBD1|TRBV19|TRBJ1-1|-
TGTGCCAGTAGAACTGACAGGGTGGCCACTGAAGCTTTCTTT
CASRTDRVATEAFF
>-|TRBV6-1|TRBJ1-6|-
TGTGCCAGCAGGACGGGGATTTCACCCCTCCACTTT
CASRTGISPLHF
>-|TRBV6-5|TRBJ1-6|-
TGTGCCAGCAGTTACACCGGGTCTTTGAATAATTCACCCCTCCACTTT
CASSYTGSLNNSPLHF
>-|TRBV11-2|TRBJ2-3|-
TGTGCCAGCAGCTTAGCGAGGAACACAGATACGCAGTATTTT
CASSLARNTDTQYF
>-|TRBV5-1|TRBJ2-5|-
TGCGCCAGCAGCTTGGACGGGGGTTTGGAGACCCAGTACTTC
CASSLDGGLETQYF
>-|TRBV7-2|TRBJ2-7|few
TGTGCCAGCAGCTTATTTGGCGGGGGCAGCTCCTACGAGCAGTACTTC
CASSLFGGGSSYEQYF
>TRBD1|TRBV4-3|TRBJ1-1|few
TGCGCCAGCAGCCAGTCAGGGGGCCTGAACACTGAAGCTTTCTTT
CASSQSGGLNTEAFF
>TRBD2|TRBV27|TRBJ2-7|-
TGTGCCAGCAGTCATCGGACTAGCGGGGGGACCTACGAGCAGTACTTC
CASSHRTSGGTYEQYF
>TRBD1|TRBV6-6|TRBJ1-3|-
TGTGCCAGCAGGGCCGGGACAGGGGGAAACACCATATATTTT
CASRAGTGGNTIYF
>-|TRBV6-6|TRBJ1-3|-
TGTGCCAGCAGGGAACAGCCCCTCCCTGGAAACACCATATATTTT
CASREQPLPGNTIYF
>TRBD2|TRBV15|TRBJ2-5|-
TGTGCCACCAGCAGCGGGGGGGCCCAAGAGACCCAGTACTTC
CATSSGGAQETQYF
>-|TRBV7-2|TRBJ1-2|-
TGTGCCAGCAGCTTAGGGACGAACTATGGCTACACCTTC
CASSLGTNYGYTF
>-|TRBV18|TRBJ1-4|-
TGTGCCAGCTCACCGATCTTGGGGCCAGCAACTAATGAAAAACTGTTTTTT
CASSPILGPATNEKLFF
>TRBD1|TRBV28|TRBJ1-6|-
TGTGCCAGCATCCCCTGGGGGACAGGGGATAATTCACCCCTCCACTTT
CASIPWGTGDNSPLHF
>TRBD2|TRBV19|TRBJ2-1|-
TGTGCCAGTAGTATATCGTGGATAGCGGGGGGCTACAATGAGCAGTTCTTC
CASSISWIAGGYNEQFF
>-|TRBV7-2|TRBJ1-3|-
TGTGCCAGCAGCACGGACCGTGGAAACACCATATATTTT
CASSTDRGNTIYF
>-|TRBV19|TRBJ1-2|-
TGTGCCAGTAATTCCGGGACGGGAAACGAGTATGGCTACACCTTC
CASNSGTGNEYGYTF
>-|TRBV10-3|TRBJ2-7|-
TGTGCCATCAGGGGGGGAGGAGTAGGGTACGAGCAGTACTTC
CAIRGGGVGYEQYF
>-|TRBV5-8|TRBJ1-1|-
TGTGCCAGCAGCTCCGGATTAAACACTGAAGCTTTCTTT
CASSSGLNTEAFF
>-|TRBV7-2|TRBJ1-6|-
TGTGCCAGCAGCCCCAGAGAAGGGAGCTCCTATAATTCACCCCTCCACTTT
CASSPREGSSYNSPLHF
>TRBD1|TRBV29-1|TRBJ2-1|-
TGCAGCGTTTGGGTAGGGACAGGGTACAATGAGCAGTTCTTC
CSVWVGTGYNEQFF
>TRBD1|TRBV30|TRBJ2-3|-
TGTGCCTGGAGCCCGACAGGGCAGAGCACAGATACGCAGTATTTT
CAWSPTGQSTDTQYF
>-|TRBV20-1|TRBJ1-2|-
TGCAGTGTAGGGGGGGATGGCTACACCTTC
CSVGGDGYTF
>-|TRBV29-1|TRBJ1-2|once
TGCAGCGTTGAACGGGGAGACTATGGCTACACCTTC
CSVERGDYGYTF
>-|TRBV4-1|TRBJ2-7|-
TGCGCCAGCAGCCTCCATCAAACCTTCCCCCTCGAGCAGTACTTC
CASSLHQTFPLEQYF
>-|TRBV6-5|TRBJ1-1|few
TGTGCCAGCAGTTACACCTCAACAGGGAGGGGCACTGAAGCTTTCTTT
CASSYTSTGRGTEAFF
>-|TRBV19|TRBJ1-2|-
TGTGCCAGTAGTATGACAGGCGACTATGGCTACACCTTC
CASSMTGDYGYTF
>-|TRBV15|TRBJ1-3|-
TGTGCCACCAGCAGAGAAAGATTGGGTCGGGGGTTCCGGGACGGTGGAAACACCATATATTTT
CATSRERLGRGFRDGGNTIYF
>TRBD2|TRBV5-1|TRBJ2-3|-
TGCGCCAGCAGCCCGGGAGGGGGACGGACAGATACGCAGTATTTT
CASSPGGGRTDTQYF
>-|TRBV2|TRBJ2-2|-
TGTGCCAGCAGGAGGACAGATAACACCGGGGAGCTGTTTTTT
CASRRTDNTGELFF
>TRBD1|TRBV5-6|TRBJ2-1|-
TGTGCCAGCAGCGCCTCCGGGACAGAGGATGAGCAGTTCTTC
CASSASGTEDEQFF
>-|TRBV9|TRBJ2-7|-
TGTGCCAGCAGCCCAACCACGGCCTCCTACGAGCAGTACTTC
CASSPTTASYEQYF
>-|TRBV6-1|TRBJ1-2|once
TGTGCCAGCAGTGACGGGAGGGGCTACACCTTC
CASSDGRGYTF
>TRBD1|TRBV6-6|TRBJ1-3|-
TGTGCCAGCGCGTTTAGAGACAGGGGTGGAAACACCATATATTTT
CASAFRDRGGNTIYF
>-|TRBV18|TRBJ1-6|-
TGTGCCAGCTCACCACAGGGATATAATTCACCCCTCCACTTT
CASSPQGYNSPLHF
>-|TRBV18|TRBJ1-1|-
TGTGCCAGCTCACCGGGTGTCGGGGGGCCGGTGAACACTGAAGCTTTCTTT
CASSPGVGGPVNTEAFF
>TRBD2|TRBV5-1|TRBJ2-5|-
TGCGCCAGCAGCTTTAGGACTAGCGGGGGGCAAGAGACCCAGTACTTC
CASSFRTSGGQETQYF
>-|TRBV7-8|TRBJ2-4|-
TGTGCCAGCAGCTTAAATAAATTGCGGCAGTACTTC
CASSLNKLRQYF
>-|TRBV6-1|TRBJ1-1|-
TGTGCCAGCAGTGTTAACCCCATGAGCACTGAAGCTTTCTTT
CASSVNPMSTEAFF
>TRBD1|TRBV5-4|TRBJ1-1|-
TGTGCCAGCAGCTCGACTAAAGGGGGCGCGGACACTGAAGCTTTCTTT
CASSSTKGGADTEAFF
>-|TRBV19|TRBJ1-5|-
TGTGCCAGTAGTAGACAGTCAGATCAGCCCCAGCATTTT
CASSRQSDQPQHF
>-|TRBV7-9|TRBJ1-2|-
TGTGCCAGCAGCCACAGCTATGGCTACACCTTC
CASSHSYGYTF
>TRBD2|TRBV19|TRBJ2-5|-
TGTGCCACGACTAGCGGCATTCAAGAGACCCAGTACTTC
CATTSGIQETQYF
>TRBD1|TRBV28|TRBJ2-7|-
TGTGCCAGCAGTTCCCGGGACAGGGGAGGCGAGCAGTACTTC
CASSSRDRGGEQYF
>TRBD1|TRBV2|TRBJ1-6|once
TGTGCCAGCAGTTGGGACAGGGGTAATTCACCCCTCCACTTT
CASSWDRGNSPLHF
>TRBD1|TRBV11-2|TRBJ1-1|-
TGTGCCAGCAGCTACCAGGGGGGTTCGGCTGAAGCTTTCTTT
CASSYQGGSAEAFF
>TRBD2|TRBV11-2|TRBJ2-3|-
TGTGCCAGCAGCCGTAGCGGGGGGAACACAGATACGCAGTATTTT
CASSRSGGNTDTQYF
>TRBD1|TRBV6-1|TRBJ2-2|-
TGTGCCAGCAGTCGGGACAGAAAGAACACCGGGGAGCTGTTTTTT
CASSRDRKNTGELFF
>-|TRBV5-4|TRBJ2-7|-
TGTGCCAGCAGTTTGGGGTCCGAATACGAGCAGTACTTC
CASSLGSEYEQYF
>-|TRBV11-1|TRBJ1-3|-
TGTGCCAGCACCCCCAGGGCCGGAAACACCATATATTTT
CASTPRAGNTIYF
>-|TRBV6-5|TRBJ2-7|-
TGTGCCAGCAGTTACTCGGACAGAGGGCACGAGCAGTACTTC
CASSYSDRGHEQYF
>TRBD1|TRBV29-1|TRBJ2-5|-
TGCAGCGTTGAAGGACAGGGGACACCGGAGACCCAGTACTTC
CSVEGQGTPETQYF
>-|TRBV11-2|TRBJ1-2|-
TGTGCCAGCAGCCGGGACAACTTCTATGGCTACACCTTC
CASSRDNFYGYTF
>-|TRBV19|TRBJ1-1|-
TGTGCCAGTAGTGACCCAGGGTTCACTGAAGCTTTCTTT
CASSDPGFTEAFF